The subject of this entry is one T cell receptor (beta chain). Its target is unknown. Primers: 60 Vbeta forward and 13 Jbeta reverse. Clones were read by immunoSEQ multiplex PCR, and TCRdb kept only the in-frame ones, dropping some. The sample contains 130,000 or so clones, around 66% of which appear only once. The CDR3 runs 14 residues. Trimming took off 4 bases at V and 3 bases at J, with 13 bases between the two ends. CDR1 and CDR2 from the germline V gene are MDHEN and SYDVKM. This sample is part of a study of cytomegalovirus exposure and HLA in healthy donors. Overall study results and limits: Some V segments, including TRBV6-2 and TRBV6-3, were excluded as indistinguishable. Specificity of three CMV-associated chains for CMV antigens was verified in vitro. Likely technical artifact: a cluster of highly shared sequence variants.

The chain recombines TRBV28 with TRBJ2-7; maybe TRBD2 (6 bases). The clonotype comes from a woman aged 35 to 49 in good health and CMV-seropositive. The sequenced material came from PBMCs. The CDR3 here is CASSSGTLIYEQYF. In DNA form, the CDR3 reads TGTGCCAGCAGTTCCGGGACTTTAATCTACGAGCAGTACTTC.